The rows below give T cell receptor beta chains drawn from one sample of a study of beta chain features in type 1 diabetes. Profiled with immunoSEQ multiplex PCR; TCRdb holds only in-frame clones, not every one. The sample yields 350,000 to 400,000 clones, roughly 16% seen once. Sequenced input: naive CD4+ T cells from blood. The source of these receptors is a woman aged 18-35 years in good health. Both conserved end residues are part of each CDR3. D genes are given only for firm matches. Clone size is given for some rows only: seen once, a few or many times, or a class if the clone is expanded.

- - TRBJ1-1 15 TRBV4-3 TGCGCCAGCAGCCAAGATGTGCCAGGTTACACTGAAGCTTTCTTT CASSQDVPGYTEAFF
few TRBD2 TRBJ2-7 15 TRBV29-1 TGCAGCGTCCCTACCACTAGCGGAAGCTCCTACGAGCAGTACTTC CSVPTTSGSSYEQYF
few TRBD1 TRBJ2-1 14 TRBV7-9 TGTGCCAGCAACCGACAGGGGGCAGGGGATGAGCAGTTCTTC CASNRQGAGDEQFF
few - TRBJ1-5 14 TRBV25-1 TGTGCCAGCAGTGACACAGGAACGAGTCAGCCCCAGCATTTT CASSDTGTSQPQHF
- - TRBJ1-5 11 TRBV28 TGTGCCAGCAGTGAGGCTCAGCCCCAGCATTTT CASSEAQPQHF
- TRBD1 TRBJ1-5 15 TRBV7-9 TGTGCCAGCAGCGAGGGACAGGATAGCAATCAGCCCCAGCATTTT CASSEGQDSNQPQHF
few - TRBJ1-1 16 TRBV5-1 TGCGCCAGCAGCTTAACATCTGGGGGGAGTACCACTGAAGCTTTCTTT CASSLTSGGSTTEAFF
- TRBD2 TRBJ2-1 16 TRBV7-9 TGTGCCAGCAGCTTAGGAGCGGGAAGCTCCTACAATGAGCAGTTCTTC CASSLGAGSSYNEQFF
few - TRBJ2-5 13 TRBV30 TGTGCCTGGAGTTTGACTAGAGGCGAGACCCAGTACTTC CAWSLTRGETQYF
- TRBD2 TRBJ2-3 15 TRBV30 TGTGCCTGGAGTCCTGGACTAGCGGGCACAGATACGCAGTATTTT CAWSPGLAGTDTQYF
- TRBD1 TRBJ1-5 20 TRBV4-1 TGCGCCAGCAGCCACGCCCTGGGGGGATTAAGGGGGCTTAGCAATCAGCCCCAGCATTTT CASSHALGGLRGLSNQPQHF
few - TRBJ2-1 13 TRBV5-1 TGCGCCAGCAGCTTGCCGGAGGGAAATGAGCAGTTCTTC CASSLPEGNEQFF
few TRBD1 TRBJ1-1 13 TRBV29-1 TGCAGCGGATGGACAGGGCAGAACACTGAAGCTTTCTTT CSGWTGQNTEAFF
- - TRBJ1-1 15 TRBV5-4 TGTGCCAGCAGCTTGGGGAAGGGGATAGACACTGAAGCTTTCTTT CASSLGKGIDTEAFF
- - TRBJ2-1 15 TRBV5-4 TGTGCCAGCAGCTTGGATGGGCAGGATTACAATGAGCAGTTCTTC CASSLDGQDYNEQFF
- - TRBJ2-7 15 TRBV4-3 TGCGCCAGCAGCCAAGAGGAGGGAAAATTAGGCGAGCAGTACTTC CASSQEEGKLGEQYF
few TRBD2 TRBJ2-1 16 TRBV5-4 TGTGCCAGCAGCACTCCGGGACTAGCGATAAACAATGAGCAGTTCTTC CASSTPGLAINNEQFF
few - TRBJ1-5 14 TRBV19 TGTGCCAGTAGTAACACAGCAAGCAATCAGCCCCAGCATTTT CASSNTASNQPQHF
few TRBD1 TRBJ2-1 18 TRBV7-6 TGTGCCAGCAGCTTAAGCGGCACGGCAACCGCAACCGGGACAGCTCAGTTCTTC CASSLSGTATATGTAQFF
- - TRBJ2-1 13 TRBV7-2 TGTGCCAGCAGCCCCGGGTCATACAATGAGCAGTTCTTC CASSPGSYNEQFF
- - TRBJ2-2 14 TRBV11-3 TGTGCCAGCAGCTTAGGAGGGAGCACCGGGGAGCTGTTTTTT CASSLGGSTGELFF
- TRBD2 TRBJ2-1 14 TRBV4-2 TGTGCCAGCAGCCAAGAAGTGACTAGCGGGAAGCAGTTCTTC CASSQEVTSGKQFF
- TRBD1 TRBJ2-7 13 TRBV29-1 TGCAGCGCCCGGGACAGTAACTCCTACGAGCAGTACTTC CSARDSNSYEQYF
- TRBD2 TRBJ2-7 14 TRBV7-2 TGTGCCAGCAGCTCGGGGACTAGAAGCTACGAGCAGTACTTC CASSSGTRSYEQYF
- - TRBJ2-5 11 TRBV5-6 TGTGCCAGCAGCCGCCAAGAGACCCAGTACTTC CASSRQETQYF
few - TRBJ2-7 11 TRBV20-1 TGCAGTGCTCTTGACTATTACGAGCAGTACTTC CSALDYYEQYF
- - TRBJ1-1 15 TRBV5-6 TGTGCCAGCAGCATACCGGGACATGCAAGAACTGAAGCTTTCTTT CASSIPGHARTEAFF
few - TRBJ2-7 14 TRBV9 TGTGCCAGCAGCGTAGGTCAGGGAACCTACGAGCAGTACTTC CASSVGQGTYEQYF
- - TRBJ2-5 11 TRBV20-1 TGCAGTGCTAGAGATGGGGCTACCCAGTACTTC CSARDGATQYF
- - TRBJ1-5 16 TRBV27 TGTGCCAGCAGTTTAATTGGCCAATATAGCAATCAGCCCCAGCATTTT CASSLIGQYSNQPQHF
few TRBD1 TRBJ1-2 15 TRBV10-3 TGTGCCATCAGTCCGAGAGCCGGGACAGCAAAAGGCTACACCTTC CAISPRAGTAKGYTF
few TRBD1 TRBJ2-2 13 TRBV29-1 TGCAGCGTTGGGCAGGGGGCCGGCGGGGAGCTGTTTTTT CSVGQGAGGELFF
- - TRBJ2-7 15 TRBV7-3 TGTGCCAGCAGCTTACAGTCAGGGATTTCCTACGAGCAGTACTTC CASSLQSGISYEQYF
few TRBD1 TRBJ2-2 15 TRBV28 TGTGCCAGCAGTATCGGGACAGCCAACACCGGGGAGCTGTTTTTT CASSIGTANTGELFF
- - TRBJ2-5 12 TRBV2 TGTGCCAGCAGTTTCAGCGGCGAGACCCAGTACTTC CASSFSGETQYF
few - TRBJ2-7 14 TRBV6-6 TGTGCCAGCAGACGAACCGGGACATCCTACGAGCAGTACTTC CASRRTGTSYEQYF
few - TRBJ2-5 14 TRBV6-5 TGTGCCAGCAGTGAAACTGGAGGGCGAGAGACCCAGTACTTC CASSETGGRETQYF
- - TRBJ2-6 17 TRBV27 TGTGCCAGCAGTTTAGAGGGCTCTGTTTCTGGGGCCAACGTCCTGACTTTC CASSLEGSVSGANVLTF
few TRBD1 TRBJ1-1 15 TRBV7-9 TGTGCCAGCAGCCGGAAACAGGGGGCGAACACTGAAGCTTTCTTT CASSRKQGANTEAFF
- TRBD2 TRBJ2-2 17 TRBV4-1 TGCGCCAGCAGCCTTCCTTGGACAGCGGGAGGCACCGGGGAGCTGTTTTTT CASSLPWTAGGTGELFF
- TRBD1 TRBJ2-6 20 TRBV23-1 TGCGCCAGCACCCCCTTACCCGCGGAGACAGGGGGCTGTGGGGCCAACGTCCTGACTTTC CASTPLPAETGGCGANVLTF